This TCR beta chain was observed in a study of CD8 T cells in Susac syndrome (dated by TCRdb to the late 2010s). At the level of the whole study: Of the Susac syndrome patients who were sequenced, more than five had clinically active disease and eight or nine were in clinical remission. At blood withdrawal, Susac syndrome patients were either therapy-naive, taking corticosteroids (in some cases with IVIg as well), or taking IVIg alone. The study used repertoire sequencing to test whether antigen drove CD8+ T cell activation and differentiation in Susac syndrome. On the study overall, not on this receptor specifically: The CD4+ T cell repertoire of patients with Susac syndrome showed no detectable clonal expansion. The number of individuals in the TCR sequencing and HLA analysis was recognized as being relatively small.

As to this clonotype: This clone's antigen is unknown. No clone much larger than this one lies a single base away; base qualities are absent.

RNA was extracted with the RNeasy kit and about 0.5 to 1 ug was reverse transcribed using random hexamers. The immunoSEQ multiplex PCR assay, which covers 54 Vbeta and 13 Jbeta segments, was used to amplify TCR beta CDR3 regions. To correct PCR amplification bias, a synthetic template baseline was used for both primer optimization and computational correction. Regarding the original processing steps: Only productive sequences were kept, with reads annotated to V, D and J genes according to IMGT and analyzed in immunoSEQ Analyzer. Clonality was calculated as one minus the Shannon entropy normalized by log2 of the number of productive unique sequences. For each patient and control, public and private clones were evaluated among the 100 most prevalent clones. Susac-specific clones were defined as absent from healthy and MS cohorts, roughly 1,100 published viral clones and other ImmuneACCESS disease sequences. TCRdb applied fastp at Q25 and MiXCR to the public reads, then kept only in-frame beta chains. For every CDR3 protein sequence, its rows merge into one entry that carries the most common genes and DNA. For this entry, the V and J calls and clone size follow TCRdb and not the study's own pipeline. The sample records more than 200,000 distinct CDR3 sequences, about 95% of which are singletons. About 0.14% of the sample lies in the top ten.

Peripheral blood CD8+ and CD4+ T cells from healthy donors, Susac syndrome patients and multiple sclerosis patients were profiled using high-throughput TCR beta sequencing. Recently defined diagnostic criteria for definite or probable disease were met by the Susac syndrome patients. Bulk CD8+ and CD4+ T cells were purified by magnetic negative isolation, while CD8+ TEMRA cells were enriched using FACS. Blood was drawn into EDTA tubes, processed within 24 hours, and PBMCs were isolated by density gradient centrifugation. PBMCs intended for TCR sequencing were cryopreserved in liquid nitrogen and were subsequently thawed in a 37 degrees C water bath. The sorted or isolated CD4+, CD8+ and CD8+ TEMRA cells had a purity of 90% or higher. The receptor was isolated from a human donor with Susac syndrome. Sequencing input: CD4+ T cells from PBMCs.

The DNA sequence follows: TGCAGTGCTAGAGATTCGTACCAAGAGACCCAGTACTTC. This gives the protein CSARDSYQETQYF. The sequence joins TRBV20-1 to TRBJ2-5; the D gene is not confidently resolved. Including the terminal cysteine and phenylalanine, the CDR3 comprises 13 residues. The retained sequence is limited to the CDR3, 39 bases, with the frame set at the first base. From a lookup of the germline V gene (reference sequence), CDR1 and CDR2 are DFQATT and SNEGSKA. Trimming at the junction amounts to 0 bases on V and 0 bases on J, and the germline ends lie 5 bases apart.